The clone carrying this TCR beta chain was counted many times. The sample is drawn from a study of T cells in Graves' hyperthyroidism and ophthalmopathy. The CDR3 length is 15 residues. The V segment lost 4 bases and the J segment 4 bases; nucleotides outside the gene matches: 8. In germline, CDR1 is SGDLS, CDR2 YYNGEE. It was considered stable Graves' hyperthyroidism when ophthalmopathy did not progress within 18 months. Those with hyperthyroidism were 18 to 65 years old, newly diagnosed, and ill for under 2 months. Clinical symptoms, serum thyroxine and TRAb, thyroid ultrasound and orbital computed tomography together formed the diagnostic basis. This sample holds PBMCs from about 10 ml fresh peripheral blood. Amplification yielded TCR beta CDR3 regions, with RNA transcripts as the source. A set of HTBI primers served as the primers for a first-round RT-PCR of the TCR CDR3. TCRdb reprocessed the multiplex PCR reads with MiXCR, giving one entry per CDR3 protein. The sample contains approximately 320,000 distinct CDR3 sequences, 15% to 20% of which appear only once.

This clonotype was obtained from a man younger than 40 with Graves' hyperthyroidism. The V and J genes are TRBV9 and TRBJ2-3, with 8 bases aligning to TRBD2. Sequencing was performed on blood. The CDR3 protein is CASSLSGRGADTQYF. The CDR3 nucleotides read TGTGCCAGCAGCCTCAGCGGGAGAGGGGCAGATACGCAGTATTTT.